This T cell receptor (beta chain) was identified in a study of cytomegalovirus exposure and HLA in healthy donors. Points from the study as a whole: Upon later analysis, HLA-associated TCR beta chains proved more clonally expanded than other, equally common chains.

Germline V gene data show CDR1 as SNHLY and CDR2 as FYNNEI. The V gene end was trimmed by 6 bases and the J gene end by 4 bases; junction bases not matched to a gene: 3. This CDR3 is built from 13 residues. It was with 60 Vbeta and 13 Jbeta primers that the PCR ran. The data were produced by immunoSEQ multiplex PCR, yet TCRdb's version contains in-frame clones alone and is incomplete. This table has about 140,000 clones, roughly three quarters appearing once. Comments on this clone: The antigen is undetermined.

Sample: PBMCs. This receptor was taken from a male donor in good health and CMV-seronegative. The J gene is TRBJ1-1, the V gene TRBV2; 9 bases agree with TRBD1. This CDR3 is CASSTGGSTEAFF. The CDR3, as DNA: TGTGCCAGCAGCACAGGGGGCTCCACTGAAGCTTTCTTT.